Listed here are 19 T cell receptor beta chains from one sample, sequenced in a study of radiotherapy plus CTLA-4 blockade in lung cancer. Produced via immunoSEQ multiplex PCR; TCRdb's table is partial and in-frame only. The sample records tens of thousands of clones, 70% to 80% being singletons. Sequencing used peripheral blood, obtained from a patient treated with radiotherapy plus ipilimumab. The receptors were gathered from a human donor with non-small cell lung cancer whose response to radiotherapy plus ipilimumab could not be evaluated. Some clones in this sample may be carry-over from other donors' samples.

J is TRBJ2-1 and V is TRBV5-1; TRBD2 matches 8 bases. The V gene's germline CDR1 is SGHRS and CDR2 YFSETQ. Unmatched junction bases numbered 10, after V lost 2 bases and J lost 3 bases. This CDR3 has 17 amino acids. CDR3 sequence reads: CASSFDTGTRDYNEQFF. The CDR3 DNA reads as TGCGCCAGCAGCTTTGACACCGGGACTAGAGACTACAATGAGCAGTTCTTC.

V gene TRBV6-5 combines with J gene TRBJ2-2; D uncertain. V gave up 6 bases and J gave up 6 bases, with 17 bases separating them. This CDR3 region has 15 residues. CDR1 is MNHEY and CDR2 is SVGAGI in the germline V gene. The CDR3 is CASRESLNVPGELFF. DNA for the CDR3: TGTGCCAGCAGGGAGAGTCTGAACGTACCCGGGGAGCTGTTTTTT.

This chain connects TRBV7-2 to TRBJ1-2; D perhaps matches TRBD1 (5 bases). The CDR3 length is 13 residues. Per the germline V gene, CDR1 is SGHTA and CDR2 is FQGNSA. The ends were cut back, 3 bases at V and 10 bases at J, with 15 bases in the middle. CDR3 amino acids: CASSFGGGSVYTF. The CDR3 DNA follows: TGTGCCAGCAGCTTCGGGGGTGGATCGGTCTACACCTTC.

The rearrangement joins TRBV4-1 to TRBJ2-3; D is ambiguous. V was cut by 1 base and J by 3 bases, with 8 bases left in between. Per germline, CDR1 MGHRA and CDR2 YSYEKL. The CDR3 length is 14 residues. The chain's CDR3 is CASSQGPGTDTQYF. Here the CDR3 DNA reads TGCGCCAGCAGCCAAGGGCCTGGTACAGATACGCAGTATTTT.

This clone was seen only once. The CDR3 nucleotides are TGTGCCAGCAGAACTACAGGGGCTAACTATGGCTACACCTTC. Its translation is CASRTTGANYGYTF. The V and J genes are TRBV28 and TRBJ1-2; 7 positions match TRBD1. This CDR3 has 14 amino acids. Germline loops: CDR1 MDHEN, CDR2 SYDVKM. Germline trimming cut 6 bases from V and 0 bases from J; bases unmatched to any gene: 4.

The chain combines TRBV7-2 with TRBJ1-2, with D tentatively TRBD1 (5 bases). Germline CDR1 is SGHTA and CDR2 is FQGNSA. The V end lost 2 bases, the J end lost 0 bases, and 10 bases lay between the germline ends. CDR3 length: 15 residues. CDR3 sequence reads: CASSLSGGANYGYTF. As DNA, the CDR3 is TGTGCCAGCAGCTTATCGGGAGGGGCTAACTATGGCTACACCTTC.

V and J are TRBV28 and TRBJ1-5, with 12 bases that match TRBD1. The CDR3 extends over 17 amino acids. Unmatched junction bases numbered 9, after V lost 7 bases and J lost 2 bases. The germline V gene encodes CDR1 MDHEN and CDR2 SYDVKM. The CDR3 reads CASTRDRGRSGNQPQHF. The CDR3 DNA reads as TGTGCCAGCACTCGGGACAGGGGGCGTTCGGGCAATCAGCCCCAGCATTTT. The variable domain in full, with the rest retrieved from reference TRBV28 and TRBJ1-5, is DVKVTQSSRYLVKRTGEKVFLECVQDMDHENMFWYRQDPGLGLRLIYFSYDVKMKEKGDIPEGYSVSREKKERFSLILESASTNQTSMYLCASTRDRGRSGNQPQHFGDGTRLSIL.

The V call is TRBV2, the J call TRBJ1-3, with D perhaps TRBD1 (5 bases). Per germline, CDR1 SNHLY and CDR2 FYNNEI. CDR3 length equals 14 residues. Trimming left V 6 bases short and J 0 bases short, with 9 bases between. CDR3 protein: CASRAGFSGNTIYF. DNA for the CDR3: TGTGCCAGCAGGGCAGGGTTCTCTGGAAACACCATATATTTT.

The V call is TRBV18, the J call TRBJ2-2, with D possibly TRBD2 on 6 matching bases. The V end was cut by 7 bases, the J end by 5 bases, with 14 bases between. The germline CDR1 and CDR2 sequences are KGHSH and LQKENI. This CDR3 has 14 amino acids. In DNA form, the CDR3 reads TGTGCCAGCTTTGGACCGGGGAGGACCGGGGAGCTGTTTTTT. This encodes CASFGPGRTGELFF. Based on the CDR3 plus reference TRBV18 and TRBJ2-2, the full variable domain is NAGVMQNPRHLVRRRGQEARLRCSPMKGHSHVYWYRQLPEEGLKFMVYLQKENIIDESGMPKERFSAEFPKEGPSILRIQQVVRGDSAAYFCASFGPGRTGELFFGEGSRLTVL.

This clone appeared many times. The chain links TRBV4-2 to TRBJ2-1; TRBD2 aligns across 8 bases. The CDR3 length is 17 residues. Germline loops: CDR1 LGHNA, CDR2 YNFKEQ. V shed 0 bases and J 8 bases; nucleotides not matched to a gene: 12. The CDR3 loop is CASSQDWSSGAIDEQFF. For the CDR3, the DNA is TGTGCCAGCAGCCAAGATTGGAGTAGCGGGGCCATCGATGAGCAGTTCTTC.

The chain joins TRBV19 to TRBJ1-1, with TRBD1 as a possible D gene (5 bases). This CDR3 comprises 15 residues. V lost 6 bases, J lost 4 bases, and 18 bases lay in between. Germline loops: CDR1 LNHDA, CDR2 SQIVND (reference sequence). The CDR3 nucleotides are TGTGCCAGTAGCCTGGTGGCAGGGTTGGGCACTGAAGCTTTCTTT. This gives the protein CASSLVAGLGTEAFF.

This clone has just one count. The chain combines TRBV7-9 with TRBJ2-7, with 8 bases identical to TRBD1. Germline CDR1 SEHNR, CDR2 FQNEAQ (reference sequence). Losses at the gene ends were 5 bases for V and 2 bases for J; bases not matched to a gene: 2. The CDR3 loop spans 13 amino acids. The CDR3 spells CASSADRAYEQYF. Written as DNA, the CDR3 is TGTGCCAGCAGCGCGGACAGGGCCTACGAGCAGTACTTC.

The V gene is TRBV4-3, the J gene TRBJ1-2, with 7 bases matching TRBD1. The CDR3 spans 16 residues. Germline V gives CDR1 LGHNA, CDR2 YSLEER. The trim removed 1 base at V and 3 bases at J, leaving 8 bases unmatched. The CDR3 reads CASSQGATGNDYGYTF. The CDR3 bases are TGCGCCAGCAGCCAAGGCGCGACAGGGAACGACTATGGCTACACCTTC.

This sequence joins TRBV9 and TRBJ2-7, with 8 positions matching TRBD2. The CDR3 totals 15 residues. Germline CDR1 and CDR2: SGDLS and YYNGEE. V lost 6 bases, J lost 2 bases, and 10 bases stayed unmatched. This CDR3 reads CASTPGGGLAYEQYF. DNA of the CDR3: TGTGCCAGCACTCCGGGGGGGGGCCTCGCCTACGAGCAGTACTTC.

The chain is built from TRBV4-2 and TRBJ1-1; D is uncertain. Germline V lookup: CDR1 LGHNA, CDR2 YNFKEQ. V was pared by 5 bases and J by 4 bases, with 14 bases between. The CDR3 covers 14 residues. The CDR3 here is CASSFTEYGTEAFF. Here the CDR3 DNA reads TGTGCCAGCAGCTTTACAGAGTACGGCACTGAAGCTTTCTTT.

The rearrangement joins TRBV30 to TRBJ1-1, with D possibly matching TRBD1 (5 bases). This CDR3 region has 11 residues. V lost 3 bases, J lost 10 bases, and 12 bases lay in between. The V gene's germline CDR1 is GTSNPN and CDR2 SVGIG (reference sequence). CDR3 nucleotide sequence: TGTGCCTGGAGGCGTGGGGCTGTAGCTTTCTTT. Its translation is CAWRRGAVAFF. Variable domain in full (rest from reference TRBV30 and TRBJ1-1): SQTIHQWPATLVQPVGSPLSLECTVEGTSNPNLYWYRQAAGRGLQLLFYSVGIGQISSEVPQNLSASRPQDRQFILSSKKLLLSDSGFYLCAWRRGAVAFFGQGTRLTVV.

This sequence joins TRBV2 and TRBJ1-1, with D unresolved. The CDR3 spans 12 residues. Trimming pared 8 bases from V and 4 bases from J, leaving 11 bases between. The germline CDR1 and CDR2 sequences are SNHLY and FYNNEI. The CDR3 sequence is CASSSGSTEAFF. The CDR3 nucleotides are TGTGCCAGCTCTTCCGGGAGCACTGAAGCTTTCTTT.

This clone was seen more than once but under ten times. The V and J genes are TRBV5-4 and TRBJ2-1, with 11 bases lining up with TRBD2. Losses at the gene ends were 2 bases for V and 3 bases for J; bases not matched to a gene: 1. The CDR3 loop spans 15 amino acids. The germline gives CDR1 SGHNT, CDR2 YYREEE (reference sequence). The DNA of the CDR3 is TGTGCCAGCAGCTTTAGCGGGGGGGGCTACAATGAGCAGTTCTTC. It translates to CASSFSGGGYNEQFF.

This clone has just one count. The V and J genes are TRBV7-7 and TRBJ2-7; D may be TRBD2 (7 bases). The CDR3 extends over 12 amino acids. CDR1 and CDR2 (germline): SSHAT, FNYEAQ (reference sequence). CDR3 sequence (DNA): TGTGCTAGGGGGGGGGCAAGGGCCGAGCAGTACTTC. Translated: CARGGARAEQYF.